Listed here are 29 T cell receptor beta chains from one sample, sequenced in a study of control samples from healthy donors and cancer patients. The assay was immunoSEQ multiplex PCR, and TCRdb's table has in-frame clones only and misses some. The top ten hold 0.58% of the sample, which has 100,000 to 150,000 clones, about 92% seen once. Material for sequencing was PBMCs. The receptor set was obtained from an elderly man with head and neck cancer.

In DNA, the CDR3 is TGTGCCAGCAGCTTCAACAGGGGGACCCTCAATTCACCCCTCCACTTT. This codes for CASSFNRGTLNSPLHF. The chain joins TRBV5-5 to TRBJ1-6; 8 bases align to TRBD1. Germline trimming cut 2 bases from V and 7 bases from J; bases unmatched to any gene: 8. The CDR3 is 16 residues long. CDR1 SGHKS and CDR2 YYEKEE come from the germline V gene (reference sequence).

The gene calls are TRBV9 and TRBJ2-1; possibly TRBD1 or TRBD2 for D (5 bases each). Germline V gives CDR1 SGDLS, CDR2 YYNGEE. V gave up 3 bases and J gave up 2 bases, with 12 bases separating them. The CDR3 has 15 amino acids. CDR3 region: CASSEGTFPYNEQFF. The CDR3 nucleotides are TGTGCCAGCAGCGAGGGGACCTTTCCCTACAATGAGCAGTTCTTC.

V gene TRBV7-6 combines with J gene TRBJ2-2; 7 bases map to TRBD1. The CDR3 is made up of 16 amino acids. Germline V gives CDR1 SGHVS, CDR2 FNYEAQ. V trimming: 0 bases; J trimming: 3 bases; junction bases outside the gene matches: 4. CDR3 region: CASSLASGGHTGELFF. The DNA for the CDR3 is TGTGCCAGCAGCTTAGCGTCAGGGGGTCACACCGGGGAGCTGTTTTTT.

V gene TRBV11-2 combines with J gene TRBJ2-3; 13 bases are shared with TRBD2. The V gene end was trimmed by 3 bases and the J gene end by 4 bases; junction bases not matched to a gene: 13. Germline lookup yields CDR1 SGHAT and CDR2 FQNNGV. The CDR3 sequence is 19 residues long. CDR3 region: CASSFKLAGGGFSADTQYF. In DNA, the CDR3 is TGTGCCAGCAGCTTTAAACTAGCGGGAGGGGGGTTTAGCGCAGATACGCAGTATTTT.

This clone appeared a single time. This chain links TRBV29-1 with TRBJ2-7; 10 positions agree with TRBD2. CDR3 size: 14 residues. Germline V lookup: CDR1 SQVTM, CDR2 ANQGSEA. The V segment lost 6 bases and the J segment 6 bases; nucleotides outside the gene matches: 11. The chain's CDR3 is CSVGEGLARTEQYF. Written as DNA, the CDR3 is TGCAGCGTAGGCGAGGGACTAGCGAGGACCGAGCAGTACTTC.

The chain joins TRBV7-2 to TRBJ2-7; perhaps TRBD1 as D (6 bases). This CDR3 has 14 residues. CDR1 SGHTA and CDR2 FQGNSA come from the germline V gene. Trimming removed 5 bases from V and 3 bases from J, with 14 bases in between. CDR3 region: CASSQKTGIYEQYF. For the CDR3, the DNA is TGTGCCAGCAGCCAGAAGACAGGAATCTACGAGCAGTACTTC. Looking up the rest from reference TRBV7-2 and TRBJ2-7 gives the full variable domain: GAGVSQSPSNKVTEKGKDVELRCDPISGHTALYWYRQSLGQGLEFLIYFQGNSAPDKSGLPSDRFSAERTGGSVSTLTIQRTQQEDSAVYLCASSQKTGIYEQYFGPGTRLTVT.

The chain couples TRBV9 to TRBJ2-5, with TRBD2 matching 9 bases. The CDR3 has 13 residues. After removal of 7 bases from V and 5 bases from J, the junction contained 6 bases not matched to a gene. Germline assignment: CDR1 SGDLS and CDR2 YYNGEE. In nucleotides, the CDR3 is TGTGCCAGCTCTAGCGGGATGGTCGAGACCCAGTACTTC. As protein: CASSSGMVETQYF.

The chain uses TRBV28 and TRBJ2-1, with 11 positions matching TRBD2. Germline V gene data show CDR1 as MDHEN and CDR2 as SYDVKM. Trimming took 7 bases from V and 5 from J; bases not matched to a gene: 4. This CDR3 has 14 residues. CDR3 in DNA: TGTGCCAGCATGACTAGCGGGAAAAACAATGAGCAGTTCTTC. Its translation is CASMTSGKNNEQFF.

The chain joins TRBV7-9 to TRBJ2-3; 8 bases map to TRBD1. V lost 3 bases and J lost 2; bases outside the gene matches: 4. The CDR3 length is 15 residues. Germline CDR1 and CDR2: SEHNR and FQNEAQ (reference sequence). In nucleotides, the CDR3 is TGTGCCAGCAGCTTGTGGACAGGGATCACAGATACGCAGTATTTT. This gives the protein CASSLWTGITDTQYF.

This sequence joins TRBV7-2 and TRBJ2-1; tentative D call: TRBD1 (7 bases). V was trimmed by 5 bases and J by 10 bases, leaving 21 bases between them. Germline V gene data show CDR1 as SGHTA and CDR2 as FQGNSA. The CDR3 contains 15 residues. CDR3 bases: TGTGCCAGCAGCCCAGGGGCGCAGGGGGGCAGGGAGCAGTTCTTC. This translates into CASSPGAQGGREQFF.

The chain employs TRBV13 and TRBJ2-7, with 10 bases aligning to TRBD1. In germline, CDR1 is PRHDT, CDR2 FYEKMQ (reference sequence). Germline trimming cut 2 bases from V and 6 bases from J; bases unmatched to any gene: 10. The CDR3 runs to 16 residues. This CDR3 reads CASSLTPRQGAGEQYF. DNA for the CDR3: TGTGCCAGCAGCTTAACTCCTAGACAGGGGGCGGGCGAGCAGTACTTC.

The chain combines TRBV5-5 with TRBJ1-5; D not certain. The CDR3 runs to 15 residues. Germline-derived CDR1 and CDR2 are SGHKS and YYEKEE (reference sequence). Trimming removed 4 bases from V and 6 bases from J, with 17 bases in between. The CDR3 DNA reads TGTGCCAGCAGCGGGGATTGGGGAGAGAGTCAGCCCCAGCATTTT. It encodes CASSGDWGESQPQHF. Combining the CDR3 with reference TRBV5-5 and TRBJ1-5 gives the whole variable domain DAGVTQSPTHLIKTRGQQVTLRCSPISGHKSVSWYQQVLGQGPQFIFQYYEKEERGRGNFPDRFSARQFPNYSSELNVNALLLGDSALYLCASSGDWGESQPQHFGDGTRLSIL.

This rearrangement joins TRBV10-1 to TRBJ1-2; D not resolved. V gave up 3 bases and J gave up 0 bases, with 17 bases separating them. Germline CDR1 is WNHNN and CDR2 is SYGVQD (reference sequence). The CDR3 is made up of 17 amino acids. CDR3 region: CASSEGTPVGSNYGYTF. CDR3 bases: TGCGCCAGCAGTGAAGGTACTCCGGTTGGGTCTAACTATGGCTACACCTTC.

The V call is TRBV4-1, the J call TRBJ1-1; D gene unclear. The CDR3 contains 19 residues. The germline V gene has CDR1 MGHRA and CDR2 YSYEKL. Trimming took off 0 bases at V and 0 bases at J, with 20 bases between the two ends. Written as DNA, the CDR3 is TGCGCCAGCAGCCAAGATCATAGTGCAGTTCTGTGGGTGAACACTGAAGCTTTCTTT. Translated, it gives CASSQDHSAVLWVNTEAFF.

This clone was observed a handful of times. J is TRBJ1-5 and V is TRBV6-2 or TRBV6-3; tentative D call: TRBD1 (6 bases). Germline CDR1 MNHEY, CDR2 SVGEGT. Deletions cut 2 bases from V and 1 base from J, with 24 bases between. The CDR3 spans 20 residues. CDR3 DNA sequence: TGTGCCAGCAGTTACACGCAACAGGGCGGCGAAACTTGGAGCAATCAGCCCCAGCATTTT. It translates to CASSYTQQGGETWSNQPQHF.

V and J are TRBV9 and TRBJ2-1; a possible D gene is TRBD2 (5 bases). Germline assignment: CDR1 SGDLS and CDR2 YYNGEE. V lost 0 bases, J lost 5 bases, and 18 bases lay in between. The length of the CDR3 is 17 residues. The DNA for the CDR3 is TGTGCCAGCAGCGTAGGACTATTTGGCTCAAGCGACAATGAGCAGTTCTTC. It translates to CASSVGLFGSSDNEQFF.

The V call is TRBV27, the J call TRBJ2-7; TRBD2 matches at 11 bases. V dropped 5 bases and J dropped 3; count of bases not matched to a gene: 12. This CDR3 is 17 amino acids long. Germline CDR1 reads MNHEY; CDR2 reads SMNVEV (reference sequence). The CDR3 here is CASSVKSGLAGFYEQYF. CDR3 nucleotides: TGTGCCAGCAGTGTTAAATCCGGACTAGCGGGTTTCTACGAGCAGTACTTC.

DNA for the CDR3: TGCGCCAGCAGCTTAGACAGGATTCCCTACGAGCAGTACTTC. Its translation is CASSLDRIPYEQYF. The chain has TRBV5-1 and TRBJ2-7, with a tentative D call TRBD1 (6 bases). V lost 2 bases and J lost 2, with 11 bases in between. Germline CDR1 and CDR2: SGHRS and YFSETQ. CDR3 size: 14 residues. Drawing the rest from reference TRBV5-1 and TRBJ2-7, the complete variable domain is KAGVTQTPRYLIKTRGQQVTLSCSPISGHRSVSWYQQTPGQGLQFLFEYFSETQRNKGNFPGRFSGRQFSNSRSEMNVSTLELGDSALYLCASSLDRIPYEQYFGPGTRLTVT.

The V and J genes are TRBV3-1 (or the pseudogene TRBV3-2) and TRBJ2-5, with D hard to call. CDR3 length: 15 residues. The V end was cut by 0 bases, the J end by 2 bases, with 10 bases between. Germline loops: CDR1 LGHDT, CDR2 YNNKEL (reference sequence). The DNA of the CDR3 is TGTGCCAGCAGCCAAGATCTCGGCAGGCAAGAGACCCAGTACTTC. This sequence encodes CASSQDLGRQETQYF.

The chain combines TRBV11-3 with TRBJ1-2; D might be TRBD1 (6 bases). The germline V and J ends were trimmed by 2 bases and 7 bases, with 11 bases remaining between them. Germline V gene lookup returns CDR1 SGHNT and CDR2 YENEEA. This CDR3 is 13 amino acids long. CDR3 in amino acids: CASSLFGGGGYTF. The CDR3 nucleotides read TGTGCCAGCAGCTTATTTGGAGGGGGTGGCTACACCTTC.

V gene TRBV28 combines with J gene TRBJ1-6, with 11 bases that match TRBD1. The V and J ends lost 5 bases and 9 bases, in that order; junction bases with no gene match: 6. Germline values: CDR1 MDHEN, CDR2 SYDVKM. CDR3 length: 15 residues. In DNA, the CDR3 is TGTGCCAGCAGTAACTTGGACAGGGGGCGTTCACCCCTCCACTTT. Translation gives CASSNLDRGRSPLHF.

J is TRBJ1-1 and V is TRBV5-4; TRBD1 is a possible D gene (5 bases). Germline CDR1 reads SGHNT; CDR2 reads YYREEE (reference sequence). The CDR3 spans 16 residues. Trimming pared 4 bases from V and 4 bases from J, leaving 20 bases between. Here the CDR3 DNA reads TGTGCCAGCAGCCTGGACTTGGGACGGAGTCCCACTGAAGCTTTCTTT. Translation gives CASSLDLGRSPTEAFF. The full variable domain, rest sourced from reference TRBV5-4 and TRBJ1-1, is ETGVTQSPTHLIKTRGQQVTLRCSSQSGHNTVSWYQQALGQGPQFIFQYYREEENGRGNFPPRFSGLQFPNYSSELNVNALELDDSALYLCASSLDLGRSPTEAFFGQGTRLTVV.

This clone was recorded a few times. J is TRBJ1-5 and V is TRBV7-2, with D uncertain. The CDR3 spans 14 residues. The V end lost 5 bases, the J end lost 9 bases, and 17 bases lay between the germline ends. In germline, CDR1 is SGHTA, CDR2 FQGNSA. Here the CDR3 DNA reads TGTGCCAGCAGCGCCCGGGGAGCCCTGGGGCCCCAGCATTTT. Protein: CASSARGALGPQHF.

The chain has TRBV7-9 and TRBJ1-3; possibly TRBD1 for D (6 bases). The CDR3 extends over 14 amino acids. Germline loops: CDR1 SEHNR, CDR2 FQNEAQ (reference sequence). Trimming removed 4 bases from V and 2 bases from J, with 9 bases in between. CDR3 protein: CASSWPGAGNTIYF. Here the CDR3 DNA reads TGTGCCAGCAGCTGGCCAGGGGCTGGAAACACCATATATTTT.

The chain links TRBV18 to TRBJ2-1, with D possibly being TRBD1 (5 bases). Trimming shortened V by 2 bases and J by 5 bases, and 10 bases separated the two germline ends. The CDR3 extends over 14 amino acids. Germline V gene sequence: CDR1 KGHSH, CDR2 LQKENI. CDR3 DNA sequence: TGTGCCAGCTCACCATCGGGCAGGGACAATGAGCAGTTCTTC. It encodes CASSPSGRDNEQFF.

CDR3 in amino acids: CASSLEQGLLTQYF. The CDR3, as DNA: TGCGCCAGCAGCTTGGAACAGGGTCTTTTGACCCAGTACTTC. This chain joins TRBV5-1 and TRBJ2-5, with D maybe TRBD1 (6 bases). Trimming shortened V by 0 bases and J by 7 bases, and 13 bases separated the two germline ends. Germline V gives CDR1 SGHRS, CDR2 YFSETQ. CDR3 length: 14 residues.

J is TRBJ1-1 and V is TRBV5-5, with D perhaps TRBD1 (6 bases). The CDR3 covers 14 residues. CDR1 and CDR2 from the germline V gene are SGHKS and YYEKEE (reference sequence). The V gene lost 0 bases and the J gene lost 7 bases, with 13 bases spanning the gap. This CDR3 is CASSLVGTLVEAFF. CDR3 nucleotide sequence: TGTGCCAGCAGCTTGGTTGGGACACTCGTTGAAGCTTTCTTT.

The chain is built from TRBV6-5 and TRBJ1-1, with a tentative D call TRBD1 (6 bases). The CDR3 runs to 15 residues. The germline V gene has CDR1 MNHEY and CDR2 SVGAGI. V lost 6 bases and J 1 base, leaving 15 bases between the germline ends. DNA for the CDR3: TGTGCCAGCAGCCGGAGGCAGGGACAGAACACTGAAGCTTTCTTT. Translated: CASSRRQGQNTEAFF.

The CDR3: CASSPKRQGAEKLFF. CDR3 in DNA: TGTGCCAGCTCACCAAAACGACAGGGGGCGGAAAAACTGTTTTTT. V gene TRBV18 combines with J gene TRBJ1-4; 10 bases line up with TRBD1. Germline CDR1 and CDR2: KGHSH and LQKENI. V dropped 2 bases and J dropped 8; count of bases not matched to a gene: 5. There are 15 residues in the CDR3.